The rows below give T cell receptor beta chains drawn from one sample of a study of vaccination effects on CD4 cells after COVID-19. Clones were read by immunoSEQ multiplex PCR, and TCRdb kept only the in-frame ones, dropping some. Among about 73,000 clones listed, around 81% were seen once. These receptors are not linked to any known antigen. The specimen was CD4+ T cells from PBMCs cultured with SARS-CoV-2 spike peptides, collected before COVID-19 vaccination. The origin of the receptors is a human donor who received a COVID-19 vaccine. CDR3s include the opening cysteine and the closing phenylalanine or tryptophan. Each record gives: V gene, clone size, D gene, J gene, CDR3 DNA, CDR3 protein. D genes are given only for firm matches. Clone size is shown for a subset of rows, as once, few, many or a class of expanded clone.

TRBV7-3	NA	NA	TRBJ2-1	TGTGCCAGCAGCTTACGGGGGAACTCCTACAATGAGCAGTTCTTC	CASSLRGNSYNEQFF
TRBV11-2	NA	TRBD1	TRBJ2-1	TGTGCCAGCAACACTCTAGTACTAGGACAGGTGAAGAATGAGCAGTTCTTC	CASNTLVLGQVKNEQFF
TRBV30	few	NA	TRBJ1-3	TGTGCCTGGAGTTACGGAAACACCATATATTTT	CAWSYGNTIYF
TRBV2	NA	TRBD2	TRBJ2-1	TGTGCCAGCAGGGAAGCGGGGGGGAATAACCGGGAGCAGTTCTTC	CASREAGGNNREQFF
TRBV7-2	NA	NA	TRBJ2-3	TGTGCCAGCAGCTTACTTCAGGACACAGATACGCAGTATTTT	CASSLLQDTDTQYF
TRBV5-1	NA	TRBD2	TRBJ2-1	TGCGCCAGCAGCTTGGGTGAGCGGGGGGGCCACAATGAGCAGTTCTTC	CASSLGERGGHNEQFF
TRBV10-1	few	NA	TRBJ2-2	TGCGCCAGCAGTGAGGTGGGGGCCACCGGGGAGCTGTTTTTT	CASSEVGATGELFF
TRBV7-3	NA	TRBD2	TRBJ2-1	TGTGCCAGCAGCCCTAGCGGGGGCTCCTACAATGAGCAGTTCTTC	CASSPSGGSYNEQFF
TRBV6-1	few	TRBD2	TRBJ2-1	TGTGCCAGCAGTGACATAGCGGGGGGGCCCATCGCGCAGTTCTTC	CASSDIAGGPIAQFF
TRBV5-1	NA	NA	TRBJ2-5	TGCGCCAGCGACACGGGGCAACAAGAGACCCAGTACTTC	CASDTGQQETQYF
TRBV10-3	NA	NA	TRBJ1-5	TGTGCCATCAGTGAGTTGGCTAATAGCAATCAGCCCCAGCATTTT	CAISELANSNQPQHF
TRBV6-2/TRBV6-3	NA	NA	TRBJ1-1	TGTGCCAGCAGTTTTTTGGGCACTGAAGCTTTCTTT	CASSFLGTEAFF
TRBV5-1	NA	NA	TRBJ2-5	TGCGCCAGCAGCCTAGGACAAACCTTCCAAGAGACCCAGTACTTC	CASSLGQTFQETQYF
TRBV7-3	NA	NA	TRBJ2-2	TGTGCCAGCAGCTCCCTAACGGCAGGGGCGAACACCGGGGAGCTGTTTTTT	CASSSLTAGANTGELFF
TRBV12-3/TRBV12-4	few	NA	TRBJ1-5	TGTGCCAGCAGTTTGATGCTCCAGCCCCAGCATTTT	CASSLMLQPQHF
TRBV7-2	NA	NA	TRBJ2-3	TGTGCCAGCAGCGTTCAAGGGGGCACAGATACGCAGTATTTT	CASSVQGGTDTQYF
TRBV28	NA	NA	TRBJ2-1	TGTGCCAGCAGTCGACAAGGTTGGGACGGAAATGAGCAGTTCTTC	CASSRQGWDGNEQFF
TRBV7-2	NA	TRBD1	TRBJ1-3	TGTGCCAGCAGCTTAGGATTGTCAGGGGGCAGAAACACCATATATTTT	CASSLGLSGGRNTIYF
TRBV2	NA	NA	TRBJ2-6	TGTGCCAGCAGTGTGGGAGCTGGGGCCAACGTCCTGACTTTC	CASSVGAGANVLTF
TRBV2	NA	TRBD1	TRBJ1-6	TGTGCCAGCCGACAGGGAAGCTCCTATAATTCACCCCTCCACTTT	CASRQGSSYNSPLHF
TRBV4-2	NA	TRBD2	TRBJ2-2	TGTGCCAGCAGCCAAGGAGGCGGGGGGGACGGGGAGCTGTTTTTT	CASSQGGGGDGELFF
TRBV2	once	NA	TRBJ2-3	TGTGCCAGCATAGAGGTAGGCACAGATACGCAGTATTTT	CASIEVGTDTQYF
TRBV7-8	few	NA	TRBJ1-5	TGTGCCAGCAGCTTAGTTGGGGACCAGCCCCAGCATTTT	CASSLVGDQPQHF
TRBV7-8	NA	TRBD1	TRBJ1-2	TGTGCCAGCAGCTTAGCCGGGACAGGGGGAGGCTACACCTTC	CASSLAGTGGGYTF
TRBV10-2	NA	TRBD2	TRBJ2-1	TGCGCCAGCAGAGGGACTAGCGGGGGGCGATACTACAATGAGCAGTTCTTC	CASRGTSGGRYYNEQFF
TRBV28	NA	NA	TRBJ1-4	TGTGCCAGCAGGCTGCCTTTAGGGGGAGGTAATGAAAAACTGTTTTTT	CASRLPLGGGNEKLFF
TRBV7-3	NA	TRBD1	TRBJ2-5	TGTGCCAGCAGCCGGGACAGCCAAGAGACCCAGTACTTC	CASSRDSQETQYF
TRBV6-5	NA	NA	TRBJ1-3	TGTGCCAGCAGTTACACAGGTGACTCTGGAAACACCATATATTTT	CASSYTGDSGNTIYF
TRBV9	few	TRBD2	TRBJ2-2	TGTGCCAGCAGTCGTAGCGGGGGGGGCACCGGGGAGCTGTTTTTT	CASSRSGGGTGELFF
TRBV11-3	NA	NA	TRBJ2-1	TGTGCCAGCAGCCCGGGACCGCCTCCGAATGAGCAGTTCTTC	CASSPGPPPNEQFF
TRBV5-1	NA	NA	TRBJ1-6	TGTGCCAGCAGCTTGGCAGGGCTTTCACCCCTCCACTTT	CASSLAGLSPLHF
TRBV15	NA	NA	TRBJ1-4	TGTGCCACCAGCAGAGGCGGCAGTCTTAATGAAAAACTGTTTTTT	CATSRGGSLNEKLFF
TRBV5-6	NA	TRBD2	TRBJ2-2	TGTGCCAGCAGCTTTCCTAGGGCTAGCGGGACGAACACCGGGGAGCTGTTTTTT	CASSFPRASGTNTGELFF